This T cell receptor beta chain comes out of a study of T-cell memory formation after mild COVID-19. Study-level background: TCR clusters showed largely donor specificity.

Of note for this clonotype: The antigen is unknown.

Germline-derived CDR1 and CDR2 are DFQATT and SNEGSKA (reference sequence). The CDR3 loop spans 12 amino acids. Between the trimmed V and J ends, which lost 3 bases and 4 bases, there was a span of 9 bases. Constant-segment-primed 5'RACE gave TCR alpha and TCR beta cDNA libraries with sample barcodes and UMIs. A single record per CDR3 protein comes from TCRdb applying MiXCR to the 5' RACE reads. The sample consists of roughly 400,000 distinct CDR3 sequences, 16% of them appearing once. Points from the study as a whole: CD4+ clones that contracted lay mainly in CM and EM; CD8+ ones lay in EMRA. In pre-infection memory, a portion of responding clones appeared, which suggested that cross-reactive memory joined.

Sequenced sample: PBMCs or a T cell subset sorted from them (not recorded which). The origin of this receptor is a man younger than 30 who had mild COVID-19 (a few samples of this study predate the infection). Cell type and time point are not known. V gene TRBV20-1 combines with J gene TRBJ2-5; no clear D gene. The CDR3: CSASRPRETQYF. In DNA form, the CDR3 reads TGCAGTGCTAGCAGGCCAAGAGAGACCCAGTACTTC.